One and the same sample provided the 30 T cell receptor beta chains below, sequenced in a study of human T cells and chemical hapten exposure. Time point reported: patch test 3, about 24 weeks after DPC sensitization. As for treatment: therapeutic diphenylcyclopropenone sensitization with weekly scalp DPC. TCRdb ran MiXCR on the RACE reads and lists one entry per CDR3 protein. The table shows 190,000 or so distinct CDR3 sequences, with about 22% occurring only once. Material: whole blood, obtained in connection with sensitization to the hapten diphenylcyclopropenone (DPC). Receptors originate from a woman aged 40 to 50 with alopecia areata. Some clones in this sample may be carry-over from other donors' samples.

J is TRBJ2-7 and V is TRBV10-3; D uncertain. The CDR3 extends over 13 amino acids. Germline V gene data show CDR1 as ENHRY and CDR2 as SYGVKD. Trimming took off 6 bases at V and 3 bases at J, with 12 bases between the two ends. The CDR3 sequence: CAISAPRHYEQYF. CDR3 coding DNA: TGTGCCATCAGCGCCCCAAGACACTACGAGCAGTACTTC.

The chain is built from TRBV20-1 and TRBJ2-3; unclear D gene. Germline lookup yields CDR1 DFQATT and CDR2 SNEGSKA (reference sequence). This CDR3 is 12 amino acids long. Trimming pared 5 bases from V and 6 bases from J, leaving 12 bases between. The CDR3 nucleotides are TGCAGTGCTCCACTGGAGTGGGATACGCAGTATTTT. Protein: CSAPLEWDTQYF.

The chain combines TRBV19 with TRBJ2-5; perhaps D is TRBD1 or TRBD2 (5 bases each). The germline gives CDR1 LNHDA, CDR2 SQIVND (reference sequence). CDR3 length: 14 residues. Trimming cost V 7 bases and J 5 bases, with 17 bases left between them. The CDR3 here is CASTERDWGETQYF. CDR3 DNA sequence: TGTGCCAGTACAGAAAGAGACTGGGGGGAGACCCAGTACTTC. The full variable domain, its missing parts supplied by reference TRBV19 and TRBJ2-5, is DGGITQSPKYLFRKEGQNVTLSCEQNLNHDAMYWYRQDPGQGLRLIYYSQIVNDFQKGDIAEGYSVSREKKESFPLTVTSAQKNPTAFYLCASTERDWGETQYFGPGTRLLVL.

The rearrangement links TRBV6-1 to TRBJ1-1; no reliable D call. Germline CDR1 MNHNS, CDR2 SASEGT. The CDR3 loop spans 12 amino acids. Trimming took 6 bases from V and 1 from J, leaving 6 bases between them. The CDR3 loop is CASRAGNTEAFF. DNA for the CDR3: TGTGCCAGCAGGGCAGGGAACACTGAAGCTTTCTTT.

This clonotype was seen a few times. The chain uses TRBV12-3 or TRBV12-4 and TRBJ2-1; D is uncertain. This CDR3 is 13 amino acids long. Trimming pared 1 base from V and 9 bases from J, leaving 10 bases between. The CDR3 DNA is TGTGCCAGCAGTTTAGGTAGCATCGGTGAGCAGTTCTTC. Protein sequence: CASSLGSIGEQFF.

J is TRBJ1-4 and V is TRBV4-3; D is uncertain. V lost 1 base to trimming and J lost 0 bases, with 6 bases between them. Germline V gene data show CDR1 as LGHNA and CDR2 as YSLEER. The CDR3 is 15 amino acids. CDR3 amino acids: CASSQVSATNEKLFF. The CDR3, as DNA: TGCGCCAGCAGCCAAGTCAGTGCAACTAATGAAAAACTGTTTTTT.

A few counts support this clonotype. The chain joins TRBV20-1 to TRBJ1-5, with a possible D match to TRBD1 (6 bases). V shed 4 bases and J shed 5 bases, with 12 bases lying between them. The CDR3 has 13 amino acids. CDR1 and CDR2 (germline): DFQATT, SNEGSKA (reference sequence). CDR3 in amino acids: CSAIAGVDQPQHF. The CDR3 DNA is TGCAGTGCTATCGCAGGGGTGGATCAGCCCCAGCATTTT.

V usage is TRBV6-2 or TRBV6-3 and J usage is TRBJ2-2, with 7 bases aligning to TRBD2. The germline V gene encodes CDR1 MNHEY and CDR2 SVGEGT. This CDR3 spans 19 amino acids. Losses at the gene ends were 6 bases for V and 1 base for J; bases not matched to a gene: 17. The CDR3 DNA reads as TGTGCCAGCAGCTATCCCCAGTGGGCTAGCGGATTGAACACCGGGGAGCTGTTTTTT. Translated: CASSYPQWASGLNTGELFF.

This clonotype has a handful of counts. This rearrangement joins TRBV10-3 to TRBJ1-2; TRBD1 is a possible D gene (6 bases). The V end was cut by 3 bases, the J end by 4 bases, with 9 bases between. Germline lookup yields CDR1 ENHRY and CDR2 SYGVKD. The CDR3 has 13 amino acids. The CDR3 DNA sequence: TGTGCCATCAGTGATGGGGGCCTCTATGGCTACACCTTC. Its translation: CAISDGGLYGYTF.

This clonotype was counted between two and nine times. The J gene is TRBJ2-7, the V gene TRBV29-1, with 14 bases aligning to TRBD2. Germline V gene lookup returns CDR1 SQVTM and CDR2 ANQGSEA. V shed 6 bases, J shed 4 bases, and the junction held 8 bases outside the gene matches. The CDR3 runs to 15 residues. CDR3 DNA sequence: TGCAGCGTCCCTGGGACTAGCGGGGGAGGGTACGAGCAGTACTTC. Amino acid sequence: CSVPGTSGGGYEQYF.

This clonotype was seen only a few times. V usage is TRBV9 and J usage is TRBJ2-5, with TRBD1 matching over 8 bases. Unmatched junction bases numbered 5, after V lost 0 bases and J lost 4 bases. This CDR3 spans 15 amino acids. Germline V gene sequence: CDR1 SGDLS, CDR2 YYNGEE. The CDR3 DNA reads TGTGCCAGCAGCGTAGCCCCAGGGGGCGGAGAGACCCAGTACTTC. This encodes CASSVAPGGGETQYF.

The V and J genes are TRBV5-1 and TRBJ2-1; 9 positions agree with TRBD2. The CDR3 is 15 amino acids. The germline V gene has CDR1 SGHRS and CDR2 YFSETQ. The ends lost 0 bases at V and 10 bases at J; junction bases unmatched: 8. CDR3 DNA: TGCGCCAGCAGCTTGGCCACAGCGGGAGGACGAGAGCAGTTCTTC. Amino acids: CASSLATAGGREQFF.

A few counts support this clonotype. The chain links TRBV7-2 to TRBJ2-1, with 9 bases fitting TRBD2. Germline V gene data show CDR1 as SGHTA and CDR2 as FQGNSA. The J segment lost 4 bases and the V segment lost 0 bases, leaving 4 bases of the junction unmatched. The length of the CDR3 is 16 residues. CDR3 bases: TGTGCCAGCAGCTTAGCCGGGACTAGCAGGTACAATGAGCAGTTCTTC. This codes for CASSLAGTSRYNEQFF.

The chain employs TRBV15 and TRBJ1-1; D remains ambiguous. The V end lost 3 bases, the J end lost 1 base, and 6 bases lay between the germline ends. Germline CDR1 LNHNV, CDR2 YYDKDF (reference sequence). The CDR3 is 13 residues long. The CDR3 nucleotides are TGTGCCACCAGCAGTGAGAAGAACACTGAAGCTTTCTTT. It codes for CATSSEKNTEAFF. The full variable domain, with the rest looked up from reference TRBV15 and TRBJ1-1, is DAMVIQNPRYQVTQFGKPVTLSCSQTLNHNVMYWYQQKSSQAPKLLFHYYDKDFNNEADTPDNFQSRRPNTSFCFLDIRSPGLGDTAMYLCATSSEKNTEAFFGQGTRLTVV.

The sample holds a few counts of this clonotype. This chain joins TRBV29-1 and TRBJ2-3, with 7 bases identical to TRBD2. V dropped 7 bases and J dropped 4; count of bases not matched to a gene: 2. In germline, CDR1 is SQVTM, CDR2 ANQGSEA. The CDR3 has 11 residues. CDR3 bases: TGCAGCGGGGGGGGACCAGATACGCAGTATTTT. Protein: CSGGGPDTQYF.

This chain uses TRBV5-5 with TRBJ2-7; 9 nucleotides agree with TRBD1. Germline CDR1 and CDR2: SGHKS and YYEKEE (reference sequence). The CDR3 covers 15 residues. Germline trimming cut 4 bases from V and 0 bases from J; bases unmatched to any gene: 5. The CDR3 here is CASSHPGQGSYEQYF. CDR3 coding DNA: TGTGCCAGCAGCCATCCGGGACAGGGCTCCTACGAGCAGTACTTC.

The CDR3 region is CASSADRVGTEAFF. CDR3 DNA sequence: TGTGCCAGCAGCGCAGACAGGGTGGGCACTGAAGCTTTCTTT. The V call is TRBV2, the J call TRBJ1-1; 7 nucleotides match TRBD1. The CDR3 runs to 14 residues. Germline V gene lookup returns CDR1 SNHLY and CDR2 FYNNEI. J was trimmed by 4 bases and V by 6 bases; bases with no gene match: 8.

This clonotype has a handful of counts. As DNA, the CDR3 is TGTGCCAGCAGCTTAGTGGCCAAAGAGACCCAGTACTTC. Its protein product is CASSLVAKETQYF. J is TRBJ2-5 and V is TRBV7-2; D is unclear. Between the trimmed V and J ends, which lost 1 base and 3 bases, there was a span of 6 bases. The CDR3 extends over 13 amino acids. Per germline, CDR1 SGHTA and CDR2 FQGNSA.

The CDR3 DNA reads as TGTGCCAGCAGCTGGACGAACACCGGGGAGCTGTTTTTT. It codes for CASSWTNTGELFF. V and J are TRBV2 and TRBJ2-2; no reliable D call. V was trimmed by 6 bases and J by 0 bases, leaving 5 bases between them. CDR1 and CDR2 (germline): SNHLY, FYNNEI. The CDR3 is made up of 13 amino acids.

The chain carries TRBV12-3 or TRBV12-4 and TRBJ2-3; D is uncertain. This CDR3 has 11 residues. V was pared by 6 bases and J by 7 bases, with 8 bases between. The CDR3 protein is CASSLEYTQYF. DNA of the CDR3: TGTGCCAGCAGCCTGGAATATACGCAGTATTTT.

The chain couples TRBV7-8 to TRBJ2-2; no firm D call. With 7 bases removed from V and 4 bases from J, the gap between germline ends came to 10 bases. This CDR3 comprises 13 residues. CDR1 and CDR2 (germline): SGHVS, FQNEAQ. Written as DNA, the CDR3 is TGTGCCAGCACACCTGCCGGCACCGGGGAGCTGTTTTTT. Amino acid sequence: CASTPAGTGELFF.

This clonotype was recorded a few times. The V gene is TRBV4-1, the J gene TRBJ2-1; tentative D call: TRBD2 (6 bases). The CDR3 extends over 15 amino acids. V lost 0 bases and J lost 3, with 9 bases in between. CDR1 and CDR2 (germline): MGHRA, YSYEKL. The CDR3 region has the DNA TGCGCCAGCAGCCAAGACTCGGAGGGCTACAATGAGCAGTTCTTC. Translation: CASSQDSEGYNEQFF.

This clonotype was detected a few times. J is TRBJ1-5 and V is TRBV12-3 or TRBV12-4; D gene ambiguous. The ends were cut back, 3 bases at V and 2 bases at J, with 8 bases in the middle. This CDR3 contains 14 residues. CDR3: CASSFSIGNQPQHF. The CDR3 DNA is TGTGCCAGCAGTTTCTCAATAGGCAATCAGCCCCAGCATTTT.

V and J are TRBV6-5 and TRBJ1-1; D not resolved. Germline V gene data show CDR1 as MNHEY and CDR2 as SVGAGI. V was trimmed by 7 bases and J by 11 bases, leaving 17 bases between them. This CDR3 contains 12 residues. The CDR3 loop is CASNPMGVGAFF. In DNA form, the CDR3 reads TGTGCCAGCAACCCCATGGGAGTAGGGGCTTTCTTT.

This clonotype appeared a few times. The chain employs TRBV18 and TRBJ2-1; D unclear. The germline CDR1 and CDR2 sequences are KGHSH and LQKENI. This CDR3 is 16 amino acids long. Trimming removed 3 bases from V and 0 bases from J, with 12 bases in between. The CDR3 spells CASSPQVLSSYNEQFF. CDR3 nucleotide sequence: TGTGCCAGCTCACCCCAGGTACTCAGCTCCTACAATGAGCAGTTCTTC.

This clonotype was detected many times. The genes are TRBV4-3 and TRBJ1-2; weak D call: TRBD1 (5 bases). CDR3 length: 14 residues. Germline-derived CDR1 and CDR2 are LGHNA and YSLEER. The V end lost 0 bases, the J end lost 2 bases, and 7 bases lay between the germline ends. The CDR3 region has the DNA TGCGCCAGCAGCCAAGATCAGGGCAACTATGGCTACACCTTC. Its protein product is CASSQDQGNYGYTF.

The rearrangement links TRBV7-9 to TRBJ2-1; D perhaps matches TRBD1 (6 bases). There are 14 residues in the CDR3. CDR1 SEHNR and CDR2 FQNEAQ come from the germline V gene (reference sequence). The V gene lost 3 bases and the J gene lost 10 bases, with 16 bases spanning the gap. The CDR3 region has the DNA TGTGCCAGCAGCTTTGGCGCAGGGGCGCGAGAGCAGTTCTTC. Protein product: CASSFGAGAREQFF.

This clonotype has only a few counts. V gene TRBV6-2 or TRBV6-3 combines with J gene TRBJ1-1; 7 positions agree with TRBD1. Unmatched junction bases numbered 3, after V lost 5 bases and J lost 0 bases. There are 14 residues in the CDR3. Germline CDR1 reads MNHEY; CDR2 reads SVGEGT. The CDR3 nucleotides read TGTGCCAGCAGTCCAGGGACAGTGAACACTGAAGCTTTCTTT. It translates to CASSPGTVNTEAFF.

This chain links TRBV4-2 with TRBJ1-5; D gene unclear. The V gene lost 0 bases and the J gene lost 4 bases, with 13 bases spanning the gap. This CDR3 is 16 amino acids long. Germline CDR1 is LGHNA and CDR2 is YNFKEQ. CDR3 amino acids: CASSQDHRPANQPQHF. The CDR3 nucleotides are TGTGCCAGCAGCCAAGATCACCGTCCTGCGAATCAGCCCCAGCATTTT.

The rearrangement links TRBV9 to TRBJ2-5, with TRBD1 matching 10 bases. Trimming at V came to 3 bases and at J to 3 bases, leaving 8 bases not matched to a gene. The CDR3 runs 16 residues. Per germline, CDR1 SGDLS and CDR2 YYNGEE. The CDR3 nucleotides read TGTGCCAGCAGCGCTGAATCCGGGACAGGGGAAGAGACCCAGTACTTC. This codes for CASSAESGTGEETQYF. The complete variable domain, with remaining parts taken from reference TRBV9 and TRBJ2-5, reads DSGVTQTPKHLITATGQRVTLRCSPRSGDLSVYWYQQSLDQGLQFLIQYYNGEERAKGNILERFSAQQFPDLHSELNLSSLELGDSALYFCASSAESGTGEETQYFGPGTRLLVL.